One sample yielded the 25 T cell receptor beta chains listed below, sequenced in a study of long-term antiretroviral therapy in people with HIV. The run of the v3.0 immunoSEQ assay was at survey level. The protocol was immunoSEQ multiplex PCR, while the TCRdb copy is restricted to in-frame clones and leaves out a portion. The sample contains 19,000 or so clones, roughly four fifths of which appear only once. Material: unsorted PBMCs, obtained 2.2 years after starting antiretroviral therapy. The receptors here all came from a man aged 45-60 years with HIV.

This sequence joins TRBV7-8 and TRBJ2-2; the D is unclear. Germline V gene lookup returns CDR1 SGHVS and CDR2 FQNEAQ. The CDR3 runs 15 residues. Trimming pared 1 base from V and 0 bases from J, leaving 6 bases between. For the CDR3, the DNA is TGTGCCAGCAGCTTAGTGTCAGCGAACACCGGGGAGCTGTTTTTT. It encodes CASSLVSANTGELFF.

There are a few counts of this clone. The chain uses TRBV2 and TRBJ1-2; D is ambiguous. Trimming shortened V by 8 bases and J by 10 bases, and 17 bases separated the two germline ends. CDR1 and CDR2 from the germline V gene are SNHLY and FYNNEI. CDR3 length: 12 residues. The CDR3 reads CASGGSSRAYTF. The CDR3 DNA follows: TGTGCCAGCGGAGGCTCATCCCGGGCCTACACCTTC.

The count of this clone is one. The chain has TRBV27 and TRBJ1-2; possibly TRBD1 for D (6 bases). The CDR3 runs to 15 residues. Per the germline V gene, CDR1 is MNHEY and CDR2 is SMNVEV (reference sequence). The ends were cut back, 5 bases at V and 2 bases at J, with 15 bases in the middle. The CDR3 nucleotides are TGTGCCAGCAGTCCACGAACAGGGTTAAACTATGGCTACACCTTC. Amino acids: CASSPRTGLNYGYTF.

The chain joins TRBV18 to TRBJ1-1; D is undetermined. This CDR3 is built from 13 residues. Between the trimmed V and J ends, which lost 3 bases and 5 bases, there was a span of 10 bases. The germline gives CDR1 KGHSH, CDR2 LQKENI. CDR3 DNA sequence: TGTGCCAGCTCACCTTTCCCGGGGACTGAAGCTTTCTTT. As protein: CASSPFPGTEAFF. Filled out from reference TRBV18 and TRBJ1-1, the complete variable domain reads NAGVMQNPRHLVRRRGQEARLRCSPMKGHSHVYWYRQLPEEGLKFMVYLQKENIIDESGMPKERFSAEFPKEGPSILRIQQVVRGDSAAYFCASSPFPGTEAFFGQGTRLTVV.

Relative to its sample, this clone is medium-sized. This rearrangement joins TRBV5-4 to TRBJ1-2; the match to TRBD1 covers 7 bases. CDR1 and CDR2 (germline): SGHNT, YYREEE (reference sequence). This CDR3 comprises 12 residues. V trimming: 2 bases; J trimming: 10 bases; junction bases outside the gene matches: 5. CDR3 sequence (DNA): TGTGCCAGCAGCTTTGGGACAGACTACTACACCTTC. The encoded protein is CASSFGTDYYTF.

There are a few counts of this clone. CDR3 sequence: CASGSSLSGEQYF. The DNA of the CDR3 is TGTGCTAGTGGTTCCTCTCTCAGTGGCGAGCAGTACTTC. This chain links TRBV12-5 with TRBJ2-7; D is unclear. CDR1 is LGHNT and CDR2 is FRNRAP in the germline V gene. This CDR3 spans 13 amino acids. Trimming took 4 bases from V and 6 from J, leaving 13 bases between them.

The genes are TRBV19 and TRBJ1-2; D gene uncertain. Germline lookup yields CDR1 LNHDA and CDR2 SQIVND (reference sequence). V was cut by 5 bases and J by 3 bases, with 7 bases left in between. The CDR3 runs to 12 residues. CDR3 in amino acids: CASSFGDYGYTF. CDR3 nucleotide sequence: TGTGCCAGTAGTTTCGGGGACTATGGCTACACCTTC. The whole variable domain, filled in from reference TRBV19 and TRBJ1-2, reads DGGITQSPKYLFRKEGQNVTLSCEQNLNHDAMYWYRQDPGQGLRLIYYSQIVNDFQKGDIAEGYSVSREKKESFPLTVTSAQKNPTAFYLCASSFGDYGYTFGSGTRLTVV.

The genes are TRBV4-2 and TRBJ1-2; D possibly corresponds to TRBD1 (5 bases). V lost 3 bases to trimming and J lost 8 bases, with 16 bases between them. This CDR3 has 14 amino acids. Per germline, CDR1 LGHNA and CDR2 YNFKEQ. CDR3 sequence reads: CASSHPLSGGGYTF. CDR3 in DNA: TGTGCCAGCAGCCATCCCCTTTCGGGGGGGGGCTACACCTTC.

The chain has TRBV6-4 and TRBJ2-3; 7 nucleotides match TRBD2. The CDR3 spans 15 residues. Germline loops: CDR1 MRHNA, CDR2 SNTAGT. J was trimmed by 5 bases and V by 9 bases; bases with no gene match: 14. CDR3 amino acids: CASSRRRGGEDTQYF. CDR3 DNA sequence: TGTGCCAGTAGCCGGAGGAGGGGAGGGGAAGATACGCAGTATTTT.

This clone was observed a single time. CDR3 protein: CASSWTSGRAYTDTQYF. The CDR3 coding sequence is TGTGCCAGCAGTTGGACTAGCGGGAGGGCCTATACAGATACGCAGTATTTT. V usage is TRBV28 and J usage is TRBJ2-3, with 15 bases lining up with TRBD2. Germline CDR1 and CDR2: MDHEN and SYDVKM. The CDR3 loop spans 17 amino acids. V was pared by 4 bases and J by 3 bases, with 5 bases of the junction left unmatched.

V is TRBV27 and J is TRBJ2-1; 9 bases align to TRBD2. The germline V gene encodes CDR1 MNHEY and CDR2 SMNVEV (reference sequence). Losses at the gene ends were 3 bases for V and 4 bases for J; bases not matched to a gene: 4. The CDR3 loop spans 15 amino acids. The CDR3 bases are TGTGCCAGCAGTTTGGCGGGGGGGGTATACAATGAGCAGTTCTTC. Translated: CASSLAGGVYNEQFF.

In the case of this clone: An end of the junction does not agree with germline; a read error may underlie this. The CDR3 DNA follows: TGTGCCAGCAGTCACTCTAGCTACGAGCAGTACTTC. This codes for CASSHSSYEQYF. The chain is built from TRBV6-6 and TRBJ2-7, with no clear D. Germline CDR1 reads MNHNY; CDR2 reads SVGAGI (reference sequence). This CDR3 spans 12 amino acids.

V gene TRBV6-6 combines with J gene TRBJ1-1; no reliable D call. The CDR3 runs to 15 residues. Trimming cost V 2 bases and J 4 bases, with 14 bases left between them. Germline loops: CDR1 MNHNY, CDR2 SVGAGI (reference sequence). CDR3 nucleotide sequence: TGTGCCAGCAGTTACCGGGCCACGGAGGGCACTGAAGCTTTCTTT. It translates to CASSYRATEGTEAFF.

The rearrangement uses TRBV9 and TRBJ2-5; a possible D gene is TRBD1 (6 bases). V was pared by 4 bases and J by 5 bases, with 18 bases between. The CDR3 sequence is 15 residues long. The germline V gene encodes CDR1 SGDLS and CDR2 YYNGEE. In DNA, the CDR3 is TGTGCCAGCAGCATGCAGGGGATCGGGCGGGAGACCCAGTACTTC. As protein: CASSMQGIGRETQYF.

There are a few counts of this clone. The chain has TRBV9 and TRBJ2-7; 7 positions match TRBD1. The CDR3 extends over 13 amino acids. V shed 3 bases, J shed 6 bases, and the junction held 6 bases outside the gene matches. Germline V CDR1 and CDR2: SGDLS, YYNGEE. In nucleotides, the CDR3 is TGTGCCAGCAGCGGACGGACAGGACCCGAGCAGTACTTC. This gives the protein CASSGRTGPEQYF.

This clone occurred once. V gene TRBV25-1 combines with J gene TRBJ2-5; no firm D call. The V and J ends lost 7 bases and 2 bases respectively, with 5 bases between them. The CDR3 is 11 amino acids. The germline V gene encodes CDR1 MGHDK and CDR2 SYGVNS. CDR3 nucleotide sequence: TGTGCCAGCACTGGGCAAGAGACCCAGTACTTC. As protein: CASTGQETQYF. The full variable domain, completed using reference TRBV25-1 and TRBJ2-5, is EADIYQTPRYLVIGTGKKITLECSQTMGHDKMYWYQQDPGMELHLIHYSYGVNSTEKGDLSSESTVSRIRTEHFPLTLESARPSHTSQYLCASTGQETQYFGPGTRLLVL.

This chain uses TRBV7-8 with TRBJ2-2; TRBD2 matches at 12 bases. The CDR3 consists of 16 residues. Germline CDR1 and CDR2: SGHVS and FQNEAQ. The V gene end was trimmed by 4 bases and the J gene end by 6 bases; junction bases not matched to a gene: 6. The DNA of the CDR3 is TGTGCCAGCAGCTCAAGACTAGCGGGAGTAGCCGGGGAGCTGTTTTTT. This encodes CASSSRLAGVAGELFF.

The chain employs TRBV5-1 and TRBJ1-1, with 11 bases fitting TRBD1. Trimming cost V 7 bases and J 3 bases; bases outside gene matches: 8. The CDR3 has 15 residues. Germline CDR1 is SGHRS and CDR2 is YFSETQ. The CDR3 DNA is TGCGCCAGCCGAGGGACAGGGGGGACCCACACTGAAGCTTTCTTT. This translates into CASRGTGGTHTEAFF.

V and J are TRBV28 and TRBJ1-4, with 10 bases fitting TRBD1. V dropped 5 bases and J dropped 7; count of bases not matched to a gene: 7. CDR1 MDHEN and CDR2 SYDVKM come from the germline V gene. This CDR3 is built from 15 residues. The CDR3 region has the DNA TGTGCCAGCAGTCGACAGGGGGCGGAGGGTGAAAAACTGTTTTTT. Translation gives CASSRQGAEGEKLFF.

The gene calls are TRBV30 and TRBJ1-3; TRBD1 matches 9 bases. The germline gives CDR1 GTSNPN, CDR2 SVGIG (reference sequence). This CDR3 is built from 16 residues. The J segment lost 0 bases and the V segment lost 3 bases, leaving 6 bases of the junction unmatched. The CDR3 DNA is TGTGCCTGGAGGGACAGGGGCCCTAGCTCTGGAAACACCATATATTTT. Residues: CAWRDRGPSSGNTIYF.

The chain is built from TRBV28 and TRBJ2-7; 7 bases align to TRBD2. Germline CDR1 reads MDHEN; CDR2 reads SYDVKM. CDR3 length equals 14 residues. The V gene end was trimmed by 8 bases and the J gene end by 4 bases; junction bases not matched to a gene: 11. This CDR3 is CASGYSGGLYEQYF. CDR3 in DNA: TGTGCCAGCGGCTATTCGGGAGGACTATACGAGCAGTACTTC.

The count of this clone is one. V is TRBV27 and J is TRBJ1-5; D uncertain. Germline-derived CDR1 and CDR2 are MNHEY and SMNVEV (reference sequence). Trimming left V 2 bases short and J 8 bases short, with 16 bases between. CDR3 length equals 15 residues. CDR3 nucleotides: TGTGCCAGCAGTTTAGTGGGGTATGGTGTCGAGCCCCAGCATTTT. Its protein product is CASSLVGYGVEPQHF.

The rearrangement uses TRBV7-2 and TRBJ2-5; 7 positions agree with TRBD2. Trimming cost V 7 bases and J 7 bases; bases outside gene matches: 9. CDR3 length: 13 residues. In germline, CDR1 is SGHTA, CDR2 FQGNSA. This chain's CDR3 is CASTFSPGGTQYF. In nucleotides, the CDR3 is TGTGCCAGCACCTTTTCTCCGGGAGGGACCCAGTACTTC.

The rearrangement links TRBV7-3 to TRBJ2-7, with D possibly TRBD2 on 7 matching bases. Germline assignment: CDR1 SGHTA and CDR2 FQGTGA. This CDR3 is built from 17 residues. Deletions cut 0 bases from V and 3 bases from J, with 18 bases between. As DNA, the CDR3 is TGTGCCAGCAGCTTAACCCGGCGGGGGCCGAGGGACTACGAGCAGTACTTC. Its protein is CASSLTRRGPRDYEQYF. The complete variable domain, with remaining parts taken from reference TRBV7-3 and TRBJ2-7, reads GAGVSQTPSNKVTEKGKYVELRCDPISGHTALYWYRQSLGQGPEFLIYFQGTGAADDSGLPNDRFFAVRPEGSVSTLKIQRTERGDSAVYLCASSLTRRGPRDYEQYFGPGTRLTVT.

This clone was observed once. This rearrangement joins TRBV14 to TRBJ2-1, with 10 nucleotides matching TRBD2. CDR1 and CDR2 from the germline V gene are SGHDN and FVKESK. CDR3 length equals 16 residues. V lost 1 base and J lost 4; bases outside the gene matches: 4. The CDR3 loop reads CASSQVKGLAYNEQFF. In DNA, the CDR3 is TGTGCCAGCAGCCAAGTAAAGGGACTAGCGTACAATGAGCAGTTCTTC. The complete variable domain, with remaining parts taken from reference TRBV14 and TRBJ2-1, reads EAGVTQFPSHSVIEKGQTVTLRCDPISGHDNLYWYRRVMGKEIKFLLHFVKESKQDESGMPNNRFLAERTGGTYSTLKVQPAELEDSGVYFCASSQVKGLAYNEQFFGPGTRLTVL.